Detailed here is one T cell receptor beta chain. As originally analysed: Amplification from reference gene primers served as the basis for estimated nucleated cell counts. Repertoires were generated with immunoSEQ multiplex PCR, while TCRdb's copy carries only in-frame clones and drops some. V, J and clone size reflect that table, while D and trimming were determined from the DNA. The table lists 65,000 to 90,000 clones, roughly 78% of them singletons. This sample is part of a study of blood T cell repertoires in COVID-19. V lost 6 bases and J lost 5; bases outside the gene matches: 9. Per germline, CDR1 SNHLY and CDR2 FYNNEI. The CDR3 has 15 residues.

This rearrangement joins TRBV2 to TRBJ2-2, with 7 bases identical to TRBD1. This TCR was recovered from a man between 60 and 75 years old with active or convalescent COVID-19. The sample was peripheral blood. CDR3 coding DNA: TGTGCCAGCAGACGGCTGACAGGGCGGACCGGGGAGCTGTTTTTT. Its translation is CASRRLTGRTGELFF.